The clone carrying this T cell receptor (beta chain) is hyperexpanded by share. Its antigen is unidentified. Amplification of TCR beta used genomic DNA extracted from peripheral blood. These data are taken from a study of T cell repertoires in aging, cancer and after chemotherapy. A mixed TRB-A/B primer pool amplified rearranged TRB by multiplex touch-down PCR. TCRdb re-called the multiplex PCR reads through MiXCR, storing one row per CDR3 protein. This repertoire shows just over 1,500 distinct CDR3 sequences, about 22% found once; its top ten account for over 9.5%. This CDR3 has 10 amino acids. The V gene's germline CDR1 is SQVTM and CDR2 ANQGSEA. Trimming removed 4 bases at V and 8 bases at J, with 8 bases between. The study's findings and limits: Rebound thymic output was suggested by rising median generation probability during chemotherapy in each cancer cohort. In healthy donors, age-related TCR diversity loss mainly reflected lost richness.

The chain joins TRBV29-1 to TRBJ1-2, with D hard to call. Specimen: blood. The receptor's source is a human donor with a solid tumor. The CDR3 sequence: CSVGPGGYTF. The DNA for the CDR3 is TGCAGCGTTGGACCAGGAGGCTACACCTTC.